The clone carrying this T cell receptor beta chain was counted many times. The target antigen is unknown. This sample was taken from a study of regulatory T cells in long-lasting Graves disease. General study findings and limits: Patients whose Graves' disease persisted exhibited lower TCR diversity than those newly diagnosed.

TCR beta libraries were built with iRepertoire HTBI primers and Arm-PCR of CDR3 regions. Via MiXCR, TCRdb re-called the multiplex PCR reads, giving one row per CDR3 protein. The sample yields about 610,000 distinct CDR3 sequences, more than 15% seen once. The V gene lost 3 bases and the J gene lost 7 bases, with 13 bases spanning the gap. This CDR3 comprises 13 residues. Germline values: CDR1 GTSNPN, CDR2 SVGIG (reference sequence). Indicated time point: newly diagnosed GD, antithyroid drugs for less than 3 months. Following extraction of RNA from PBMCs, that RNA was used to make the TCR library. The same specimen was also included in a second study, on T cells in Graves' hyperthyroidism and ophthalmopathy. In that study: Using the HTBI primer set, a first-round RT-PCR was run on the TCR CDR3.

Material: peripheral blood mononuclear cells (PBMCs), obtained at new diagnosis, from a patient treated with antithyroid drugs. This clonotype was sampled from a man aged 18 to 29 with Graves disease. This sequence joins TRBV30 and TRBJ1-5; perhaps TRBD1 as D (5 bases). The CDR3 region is CAWRGVGEQPQHF. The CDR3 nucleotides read TGTGCCTGGAGGGGGGTCGGGGAGCAGCCCCAGCATTTT.